A selection of T cell receptor beta chains follows, all from one sample in a study of blood T cell repertoires in COVID-19. Repertoires were generated with immunoSEQ multiplex PCR, while TCRdb's copy carries only in-frame clones and drops some. The sample records 200,000 to 250,000 clones, around 90% being singletons. Sequencing was carried out using PBMCs or T cells enriched from blood (not recorded which). The receptor source for this set is a woman aged 25-40 years who had recovered from COVID-19. CDR3s include the opening cysteine and the closing phenylalanine or tryptophan. Fields, in order: V gene, J gene, CDR3 protein.

TRBV29-1,TRBJ1-2,CSVVGGSGYTF
TRBV28,TRBJ1-2,CASIKEQGSVWDGYTF
TRBV3-1/TRBV3-2,TRBJ1-2,CASSSQTDRSYGYTF
TRBV4-3,TRBJ1-1,CASSLHRVGGTEAFF
TRBV29-1,TRBJ1-1,CSVDRGERTEAFF
TRBV18,TRBJ2-1,CASSPPLRDRGWDEQFF
TRBV4-3,TRBJ1-2,CASSQDSPGQKNYGYTF
TRBV4-2,TRBJ2-7,CASSQEAGQGRYEQYF
TRBV7-8,TRBJ1-5,CASSLALRSNQPQHF
TRBV19,TRBJ1-2,CASGQGALGYTF
TRBV27,TRBJ2-3,CASSSITSGGAGDTQYF
TRBV19,TRBJ1-5,CASAGTGGNQPQHF
TRBV6-2/TRBV6-3,TRBJ2-7,CASSSSGQYEQYF
TRBV5-1,TRBJ1-3,CASSLAPGAGNTIYF
TRBV7-3,TRBJ2-3,CASSLTAGGSPDTQYF
TRBV7-3,TRBJ1-1,CASSLQGGRNTEAFF
TRBV7-8,TRBJ1-5,CASSLGGIGHQPQHF
TRBV29-1,TRBJ1-2,CSVADRGKVGYTF
TRBV27,TRBJ1-6,CASSLTGGASWNNSPLHF
TRBV20-1,TRBJ1-2,CSAYRDYGYTF
TRBV3-1/TRBV3-2,TRBJ1-3,CASSQGKLNKRGNTIYF
TRBV4-2,TRBJ1-1,CASSQPLDTEAFF
TRBV6-2/TRBV6-3,TRBJ1-5,CASSYPPRRGNQPQHF
TRBV10-3,TRBJ2-3,CAISPDIRTQYF
TRBV5-4,TRBJ2-3,CASSSLRGLFTDTQYF
TRBV6-2/TRBV6-3,TRBJ1-6,CASSYSETLNSPLHF
TRBV5-6,TRBJ1-4,CASSLKGAGEKLFF
TRBV7-2,TRBJ1-1,CASSVRQGASEAFF
TRBV11-2,TRBJ1-1,CASSLVFFPGSTEAFF
TRBV29-1,TRBJ1-1,CSVAQGKGDTEAFF
TRBV16,TRBJ1-1,CASSQYRANTEAFF
TRBV4-3,TRBJ2-7,CASSQAIAGGPYEQYF
TRBV6-4,TRBJ1-1,CASSVGVNTEAFF
TRBV27,TRBJ1-4,CASSLLGQFEKLFF
TRBV6-5,TRBJ1-1,CASSYSRTGSGEAFF
TRBV2,TRBJ2-1,CASSEEGSGAIYNEQFF
TRBV6-2/TRBV6-3,TRBJ2-5,CASSWTSGGAERETQYF
TRBV7-2,TRBJ2-7,CASSLHPFGTGFVGEQYF
TRBV3-1/TRBV3-2,TRBJ2-1,CASSPSGTHANEQFF
TRBV5-1,TRBJ2-3,CASSLVLGETDTQYF
TRBV7-8,TRBJ1-2,CASSMDREGGYTF
TRBV2,TRBJ1-1,CASSINPGEGDTEAFF
TRBV5-4,TRBJ1-1,CASSLARDRSMNTEAFF
TRBV6-1,TRBJ2-7,CASSETPGGYEQYF
TRBV13,TRBJ2-2,CASSLTVRQLTGELFF
TRBV4-1,TRBJ1-6,CASSPSTGVNSPLHF
TRBV28,TRBJ1-2,CASVDRGYYGYTF
TRBV7-9,TRBJ1-2,CASSLVAGYYGYTF
TRBV6-5,TRBJ2-7,CASYSHGGGVYEQYF
TRBV11-2,TRBJ2-1,CASSLEGAYSYNEQFF
TRBV7-6,TRBJ2-7,CASSLGLAGGSYEQYF
TRBV6-1,TRBJ1-5,CASSDSPGSSNQPQHF